This TCR beta chain was sequenced during a study of CD8 T cells in Susac syndrome. RNA amounts of roughly 0.45 to 1 ug underwent reverse transcription with random hexamers. TCRdb fed the immunoSEQ multiplex PCR reads into MiXCR, producing one record per CDR3 protein. The sample gives some 200,000 distinct CDR3 sequences, nearly 95% of which show up once; 0.093% is in the top ten. The TCR was taken from a human donor with multiple sclerosis. Material: CD4+ T cells from PBMCs.

CDR3 region: CASSPTSGDTQYF. For the CDR3, the DNA is TGTGCCAGTAGTCCGACTAGCGGAGATACGCAGTATTTT. The V gene is TRBV19, the J gene TRBJ2-3; 9 bases line up with TRBD2. The CDR3 sequence is 13 residues long. Per germline, CDR1 LNHDA and CDR2 SQIVND (reference sequence). Unmatched junction bases numbered 2, after V lost 5 bases and J lost 5 bases.